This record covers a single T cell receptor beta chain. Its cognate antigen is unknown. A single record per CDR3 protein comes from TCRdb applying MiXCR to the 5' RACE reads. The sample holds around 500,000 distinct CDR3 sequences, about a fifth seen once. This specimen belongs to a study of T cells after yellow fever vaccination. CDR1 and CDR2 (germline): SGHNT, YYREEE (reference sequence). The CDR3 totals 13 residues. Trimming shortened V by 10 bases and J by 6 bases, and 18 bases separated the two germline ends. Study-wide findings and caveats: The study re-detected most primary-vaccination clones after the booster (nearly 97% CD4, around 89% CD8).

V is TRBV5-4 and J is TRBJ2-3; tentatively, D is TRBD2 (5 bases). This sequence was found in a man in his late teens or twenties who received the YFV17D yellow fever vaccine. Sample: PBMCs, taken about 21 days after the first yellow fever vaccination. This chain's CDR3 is CAETEAGIDTQYF. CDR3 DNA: TGTGCCGAAACGGAGGCTGGCATCGATACGCAGTATTTT.